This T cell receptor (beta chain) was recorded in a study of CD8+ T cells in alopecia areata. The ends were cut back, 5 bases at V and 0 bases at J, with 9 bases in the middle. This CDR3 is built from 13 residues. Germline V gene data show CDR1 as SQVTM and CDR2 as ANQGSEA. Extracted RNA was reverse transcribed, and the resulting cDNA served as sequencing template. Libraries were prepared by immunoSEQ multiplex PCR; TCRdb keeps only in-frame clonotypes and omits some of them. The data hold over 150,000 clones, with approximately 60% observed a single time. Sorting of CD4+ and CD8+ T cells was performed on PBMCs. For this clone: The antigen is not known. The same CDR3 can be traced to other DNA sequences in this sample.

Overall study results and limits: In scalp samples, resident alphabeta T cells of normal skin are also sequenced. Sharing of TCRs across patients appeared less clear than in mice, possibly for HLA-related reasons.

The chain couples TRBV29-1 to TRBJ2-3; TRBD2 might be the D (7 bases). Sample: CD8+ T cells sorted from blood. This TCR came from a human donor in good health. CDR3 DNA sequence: TGCAGCGTTACGGGGGGCAGCACAGATACGCAGTATTTT. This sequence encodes CSVTGGSTDTQYF.